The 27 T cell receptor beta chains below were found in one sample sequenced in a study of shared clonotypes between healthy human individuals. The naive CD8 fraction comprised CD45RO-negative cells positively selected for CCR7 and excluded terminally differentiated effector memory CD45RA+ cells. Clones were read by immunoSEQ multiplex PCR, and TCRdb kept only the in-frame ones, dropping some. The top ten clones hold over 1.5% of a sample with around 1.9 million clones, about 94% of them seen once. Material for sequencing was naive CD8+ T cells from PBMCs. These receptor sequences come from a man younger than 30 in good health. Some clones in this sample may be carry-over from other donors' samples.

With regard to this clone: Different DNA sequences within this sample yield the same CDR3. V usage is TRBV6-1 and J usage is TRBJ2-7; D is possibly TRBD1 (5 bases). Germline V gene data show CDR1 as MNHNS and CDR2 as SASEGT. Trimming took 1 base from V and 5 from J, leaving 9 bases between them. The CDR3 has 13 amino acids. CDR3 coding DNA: TGTGCCAGCAGTGAAGGCAGGGTTCACGAGCAGTACTTC. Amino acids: CASSEGRVHEQYF.

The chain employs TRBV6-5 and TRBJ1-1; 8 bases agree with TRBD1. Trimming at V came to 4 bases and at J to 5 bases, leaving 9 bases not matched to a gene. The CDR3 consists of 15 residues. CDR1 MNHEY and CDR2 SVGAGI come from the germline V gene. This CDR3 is CASSLGQGLGTEAFF. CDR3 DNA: TGTGCCAGCAGTTTAGGACAGGGCCTGGGGACTGAAGCTTTCTTT.

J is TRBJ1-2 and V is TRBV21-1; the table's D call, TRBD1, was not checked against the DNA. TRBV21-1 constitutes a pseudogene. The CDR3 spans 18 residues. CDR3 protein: CASSKIEETGQPNYGYTF. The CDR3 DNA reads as TGTGCCAGCAGCAAAATTGAGGAGACAGGGCAACCTAACTATGGCTACACCTTC.

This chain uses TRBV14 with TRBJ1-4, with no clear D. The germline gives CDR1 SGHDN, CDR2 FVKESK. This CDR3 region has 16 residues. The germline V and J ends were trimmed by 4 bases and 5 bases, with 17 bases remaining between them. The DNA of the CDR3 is TGTGCCAGCAGCCCACTCCATATTGGGCACAATGAAAAACTGTTTTTT. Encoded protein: CASSPLHIGHNEKLFF.

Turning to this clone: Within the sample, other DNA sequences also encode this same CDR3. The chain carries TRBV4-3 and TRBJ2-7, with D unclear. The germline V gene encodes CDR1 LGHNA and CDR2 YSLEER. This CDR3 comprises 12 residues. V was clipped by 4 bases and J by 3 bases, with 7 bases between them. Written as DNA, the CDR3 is TGCGCCAGCAGCCCCGGTGGCTACGAGCAGTACTTC. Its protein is CASSPGGYEQYF.

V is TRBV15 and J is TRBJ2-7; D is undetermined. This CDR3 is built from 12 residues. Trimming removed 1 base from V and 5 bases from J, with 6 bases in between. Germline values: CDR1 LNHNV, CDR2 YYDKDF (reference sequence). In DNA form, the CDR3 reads TGTGCCACCAGCAGAGTACTGGACGAGCAGTACTTC. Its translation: CATSRVLDEQYF.

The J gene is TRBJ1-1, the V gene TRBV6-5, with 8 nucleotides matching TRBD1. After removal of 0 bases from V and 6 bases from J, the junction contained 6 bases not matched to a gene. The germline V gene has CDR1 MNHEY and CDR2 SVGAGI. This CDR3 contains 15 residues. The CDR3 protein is CASSYSTGAGAEAFF. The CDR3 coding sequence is TGTGCCAGCAGTTACTCGACAGGGGCGGGGGCTGAAGCTTTCTTT.

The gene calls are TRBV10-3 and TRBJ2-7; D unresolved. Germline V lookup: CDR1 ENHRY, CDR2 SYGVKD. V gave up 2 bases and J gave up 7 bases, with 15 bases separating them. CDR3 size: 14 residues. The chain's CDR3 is CAISEPAGRSEQYF. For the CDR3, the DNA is TGTGCCATCAGTGAGCCCGCCGGCCGGTCGGAGCAGTACTTC.

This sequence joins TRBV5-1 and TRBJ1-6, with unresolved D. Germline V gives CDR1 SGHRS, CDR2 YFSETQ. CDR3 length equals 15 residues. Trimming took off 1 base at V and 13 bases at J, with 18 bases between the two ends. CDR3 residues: CASSLPVHGESPLHF. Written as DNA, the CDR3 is TGCGCCAGCAGCTTGCCGGTACACGGCGAATCGCCCCTCCACTTT.

CDR3 region: CASSQTSGDSYEQYF. The CDR3 coding sequence is TGTGCCAGCAGCCAAACCTCGGGAGATTCCTACGAGCAGTACTTC. The V and J genes are TRBV7-8 and TRBJ2-7, with D perhaps TRBD2 (6 bases). Germline V gives CDR1 SGHVS, CDR2 FQNEAQ. The CDR3 is made up of 15 amino acids. The V gene lost 5 bases and the J gene lost 1 base, with 15 bases spanning the gap.

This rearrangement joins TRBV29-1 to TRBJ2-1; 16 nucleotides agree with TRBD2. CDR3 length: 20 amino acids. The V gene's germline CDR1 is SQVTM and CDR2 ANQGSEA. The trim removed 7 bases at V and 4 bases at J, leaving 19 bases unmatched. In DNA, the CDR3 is TGCAGCGGAGAGGGACTAGCGGGAGGGCCCATCAGTTCGGGGTACAATGAGCAGTTCTTC. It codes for CSGEGLAGGPISSGYNEQFF.

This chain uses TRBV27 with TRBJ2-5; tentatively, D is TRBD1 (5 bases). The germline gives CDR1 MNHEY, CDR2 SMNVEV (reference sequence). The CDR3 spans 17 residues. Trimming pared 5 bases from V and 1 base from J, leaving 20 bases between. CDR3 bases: TGTGCCAGCAGTGCACTCCCCGGCAGGGATCCCCAAGAGACCCAGTACTTC. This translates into CASSALPGRDPQETQYF.

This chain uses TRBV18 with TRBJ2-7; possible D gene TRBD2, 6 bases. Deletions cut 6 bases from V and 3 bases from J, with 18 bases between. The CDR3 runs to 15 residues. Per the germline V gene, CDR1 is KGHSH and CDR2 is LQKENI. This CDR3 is CASSPTDYLFYEQYF. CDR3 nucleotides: TGTGCCAGCTCGCCGACGGACTACCTTTTCTACGAGCAGTACTTC.

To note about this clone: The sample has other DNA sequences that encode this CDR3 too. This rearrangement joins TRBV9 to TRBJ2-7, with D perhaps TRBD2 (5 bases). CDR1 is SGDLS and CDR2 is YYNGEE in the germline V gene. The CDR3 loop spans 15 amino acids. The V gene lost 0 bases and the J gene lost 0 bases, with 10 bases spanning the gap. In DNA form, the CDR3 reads TGTGCCAGCAGCGTAGGCCTAGCAGGCTCCTACGAGCAGTACTTC. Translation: CASSVGLAGSYEQYF.

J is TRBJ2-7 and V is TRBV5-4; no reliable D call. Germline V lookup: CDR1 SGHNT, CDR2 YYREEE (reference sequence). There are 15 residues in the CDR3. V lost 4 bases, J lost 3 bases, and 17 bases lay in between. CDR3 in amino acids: CASSLDEAPVYEQYF. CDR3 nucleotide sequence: TGTGCCAGCAGCCTCGATGAGGCCCCAGTCTACGAGCAGTACTTC.

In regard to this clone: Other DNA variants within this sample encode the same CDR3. This chain's CDR3 is CASSPGYEQYF. In DNA form, the CDR3 reads TGTGCCAGCAGTCCCGGTTACGAGCAGTACTTC. The chain is built from TRBV27 and TRBJ2-7, with no clear D. The CDR3 covers 11 residues. Germline-derived CDR1 and CDR2 are MNHEY and SMNVEV (reference sequence). Trimming took 5 bases from V and 4 from J, leaving 6 bases between them.

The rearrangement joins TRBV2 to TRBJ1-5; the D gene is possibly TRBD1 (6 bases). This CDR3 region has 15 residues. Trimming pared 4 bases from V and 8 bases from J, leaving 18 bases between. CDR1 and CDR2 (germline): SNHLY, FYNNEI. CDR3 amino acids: CASSGGPGVREPQHF. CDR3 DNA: TGTGCCAGCAGTGGGGGGCCGGGGGTTCGCGAGCCCCAGCATTTT.

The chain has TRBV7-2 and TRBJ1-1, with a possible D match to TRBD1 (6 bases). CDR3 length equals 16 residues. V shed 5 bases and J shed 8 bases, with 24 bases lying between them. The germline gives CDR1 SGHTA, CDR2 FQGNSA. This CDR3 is CASSKDYRDRLGEAFF. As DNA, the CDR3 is TGTGCCAGCAGCAAAGACTACCGTGACAGGCTCGGCGAAGCTTTCTTT. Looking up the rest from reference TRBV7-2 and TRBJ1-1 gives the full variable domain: GAGVSQSPSNKVTEKGKDVELRCDPISGHTALYWYRQSLGQGLEFLIYFQGNSAPDKSGLPSDRFSAERTGGSVSTLTIQRTQQEDSAVYLCASSKDYRDRLGEAFFGQGTRLTVV.

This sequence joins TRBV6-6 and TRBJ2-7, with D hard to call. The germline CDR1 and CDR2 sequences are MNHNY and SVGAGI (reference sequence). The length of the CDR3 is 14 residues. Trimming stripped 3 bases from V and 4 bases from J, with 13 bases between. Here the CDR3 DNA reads TGTGCCAGCAGTTATGGCAGGACCGCATACGAGCAGTACTTC. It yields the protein CASSYGRTAYEQYF.

The CDR3 DNA follows: TGTGCCAGCAGCTTAGTAACCGTTTCGGGAAACACCATATATTTT. Residues: CASSLVTVSGNTIYF. The chain has TRBV7-2 and TRBJ1-3; D gene uncertain. This CDR3 has 15 residues. V dropped 1 base and J dropped 4 bases, with 11 bases sitting between them. Per germline, CDR1 SGHTA and CDR2 FQGNSA.

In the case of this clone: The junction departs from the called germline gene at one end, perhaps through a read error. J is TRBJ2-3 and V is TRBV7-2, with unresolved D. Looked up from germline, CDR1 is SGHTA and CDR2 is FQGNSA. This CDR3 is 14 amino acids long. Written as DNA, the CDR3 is TGTGCCAGCAGATTAGGGATCCAGGCAGATACGCAGTATTTT. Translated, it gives CASRLGIQADTQYF.

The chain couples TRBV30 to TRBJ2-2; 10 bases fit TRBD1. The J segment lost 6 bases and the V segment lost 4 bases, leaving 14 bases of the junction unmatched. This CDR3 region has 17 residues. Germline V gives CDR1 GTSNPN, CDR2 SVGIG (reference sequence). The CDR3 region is CAWKGGTGALFAGELFF. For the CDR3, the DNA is TGTGCCTGGAAAGGAGGGACAGGGGCCCTATTTGCCGGGGAGCTGTTTTTT.

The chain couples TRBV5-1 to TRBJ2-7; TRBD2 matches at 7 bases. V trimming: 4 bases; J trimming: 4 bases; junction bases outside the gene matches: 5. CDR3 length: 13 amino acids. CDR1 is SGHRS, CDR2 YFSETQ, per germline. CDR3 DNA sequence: TGCGCCAGCAGCCTGGGGCGGGAGTACGAGCAGTACTTC. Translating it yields CASSLGREYEQYF.

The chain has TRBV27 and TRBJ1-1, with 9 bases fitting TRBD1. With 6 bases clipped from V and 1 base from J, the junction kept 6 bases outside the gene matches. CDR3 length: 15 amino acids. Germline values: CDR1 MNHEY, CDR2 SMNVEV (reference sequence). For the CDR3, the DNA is TGTGCCAGCAGCGGGAGACAGGGGGAGAACACTGAAGCTTTCTTT. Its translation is CASSGRQGENTEAFF.

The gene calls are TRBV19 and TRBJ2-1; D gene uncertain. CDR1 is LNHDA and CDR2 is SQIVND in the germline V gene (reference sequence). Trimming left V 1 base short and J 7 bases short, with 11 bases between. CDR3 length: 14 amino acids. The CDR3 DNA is TGTGCCAGTAGTATAGTCCTAAACATGAATGAGCAGTTCTTC. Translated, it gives CASSIVLNMNEQFF.

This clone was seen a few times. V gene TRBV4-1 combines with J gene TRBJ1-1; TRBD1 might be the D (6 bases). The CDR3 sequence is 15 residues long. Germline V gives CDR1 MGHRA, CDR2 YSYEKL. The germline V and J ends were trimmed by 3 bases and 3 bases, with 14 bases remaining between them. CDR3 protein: CASSHPRGVDTEAFF. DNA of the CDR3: TGCGCCAGCAGCCATCCCAGGGGTGTGGACACTGAAGCTTTCTTT.

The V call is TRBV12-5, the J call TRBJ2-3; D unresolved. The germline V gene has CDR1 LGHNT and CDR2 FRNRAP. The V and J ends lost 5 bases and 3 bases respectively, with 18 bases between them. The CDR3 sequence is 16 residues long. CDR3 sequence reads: CASGPSESLPTDTQYF. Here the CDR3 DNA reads TGTGCTAGTGGTCCCTCGGAGAGCCTCCCGACAGATACGCAGTATTTT.